Included here is one TCR beta chain sequence, with context. A second roughly 6 to 11 cycle PCR used barcoded and J-beta primers. Via MiXCR, TCRdb re-called the 5' RACE reads, giving one row per CDR3 protein. Of about 1.5 million distinct CDR3 sequences in the sample, roughly 43% were seen once. The J segment lost 7 bases and the V segment lost 3 bases, leaving 3 bases of the junction unmatched. The CDR3 is 15 residues long. Germline V gene sequence: CDR1 MDHEN, CDR2 SYDVKM. These data come from a study of blood T cells in healthy people across ages. The sample comprised blood. The chain recombines TRBV28 with TRBJ1-6; 10 bases map to TRBD1. The receptor was isolated from a woman between 18 and 29 years old in good health. CDR3 sequence (DNA): TGTGCCAGCAGTTTCGGGACAGGGGTCAATTCACCCCTCCACTTT. This encodes CASSFGTGVNSPLHF.